The 16 T cell receptor beta chains below come from one sample, sequenced in a study of T cell repertoires in cytomegalovirus infection. Each CDR3 protein is one row after TCRdb ran MiXCR on the reads. Altogether 250,000 to 350,000 distinct CDR3 sequences are present, over 20% being singletons, with the ten largest covering 14%. The sample was PBMCs. The receptors derive from a human donor in good health (CMV status not recorded). Some clones in this sample may be carry-over from other donors' samples.

This clonotype was seen a single time. This sequence joins TRBV5-1 and TRBJ2-3, with D uncertain. The CDR3 is 13 residues long. The germline gives CDR1 SGHRS, CDR2 YFSETQ. V was clipped by 1 base and J by 6 bases, with 9 bases between them. The CDR3 sequence is CASSLSPADTQYF. In DNA, the CDR3 is TGCGCCAGCAGCTTGTCTCCTGCTGATACGCAGTATTTT.

The rearrangement joins TRBV5-6 to TRBJ1-4; D perhaps matches TRBD1 (5 bases). This CDR3 has 16 residues. Germline lookup yields CDR1 SGHDT and CDR2 YYEEEE. V gave up 3 bases and J gave up 0 bases, with 12 bases separating them. CDR3 loop: CASSSRVGATNEKLFF. CDR3 nucleotides: TGTGCCAGCAGCTCCAGGGTTGGGGCAACTAATGAAAAACTGTTTTTT. Full variable domain (remainder filled in from reference TRBV5-6 and TRBJ1-4): DAGVTQSPTHLIKTRGQQVTLRCSPKSGHDTVSWYQQALGQGPQFIFQYYEEEERQRGNFPDRFSGHQFPNYSSELNVNALLLGDSALYLCASSSRVGATNEKLFFGSGTQLSVL.

The CDR3 DNA follows: TGCAGCGTCCGAGACAGTTTCAATCAGCCCCAGCATTTT. Its translation is CSVRDSFNQPQHF. The J gene is TRBJ1-5, the V gene TRBV29-1, with a possible D match to TRBD1 (5 bases). This CDR3 spans 13 amino acids. Per germline, CDR1 SQVTM and CDR2 ANQGSEA. Deletions cut 6 bases from V and 3 bases from J, with 12 bases between.

The table lists this clonotype with many counts. This chain uses TRBV28 with TRBJ2-7; D possibly corresponds to TRBD1 (5 bases). Germline V lookup: CDR1 MDHEN, CDR2 SYDVKM. This CDR3 is 13 amino acids long. The V gene lost 2 bases and the J gene lost 2 bases, with 7 bases spanning the gap. CDR3 amino acids: CASSLLGPYEQYF. In DNA, the CDR3 is TGTGCCAGCAGTTTACTGGGGCCCTACGAGCAGTACTTC.

The chain couples TRBV29-1 to TRBJ1-2, with 7 bases aligning to TRBD1. The J segment lost 2 bases and the V segment lost 3 bases, leaving 3 bases of the junction unmatched. The CDR3 has 13 residues. The germline gives CDR1 SQVTM, CDR2 ANQGSEA. CDR3 loop: CSVEDRWNYGYTF. The CDR3 DNA reads as TGCAGCGTTGAGGACAGGTGGAACTATGGCTACACCTTC.

This clonotype was seen more than once but under ten times. V is TRBV28 and J is TRBJ1-2; D is unclear. V shed 7 bases and J shed 0 bases, with 6 bases lying between them. CDR3 length: 12 amino acids. Germline CDR1 MDHEN, CDR2 SYDVKM. The CDR3 loop reads CASNPANYGYTF. Written as DNA, the CDR3 is TGTGCCAGCAACCCAGCTAACTATGGCTACACCTTC.

V gene TRBV6-6 combines with J gene TRBJ2-7; 7 nucleotides line up with TRBD2. Germline V CDR1 and CDR2: MNHNY, SVGAGI (reference sequence). V dropped 5 bases and J dropped 6; count of bases not matched to a gene: 10. The CDR3 extends over 14 amino acids. This CDR3 reads CASSPGTTDREQYF. Written as DNA, the CDR3 is TGTGCCAGCAGTCCCGGGACTACCGACCGCGAGCAGTACTTC.

The genes are TRBV12-3 or TRBV12-4 and TRBJ1-1; 9 bases line up with TRBD1. V lost 6 bases to trimming and J lost 5 bases; unmatched junction nucleotides: 7. The CDR3 sequence is 14 residues long. The CDR3 DNA is TGTGCCAGCAGGGAGACAGGGGGTGGAACTGAAGCTTTCTTT. Residues: CASRETGGGTEAFF.

Many counts were recorded for this clonotype. V and J are TRBV7-2 and TRBJ2-5; D is ambiguous. The length of the CDR3 is 13 residues. Per germline, CDR1 SGHTA and CDR2 FQGNSA. The V end was cut by 5 bases, the J end by 9 bases, with 16 bases between. DNA of the CDR3: TGTGCCAGCAGCATCTCGCGGACGATGCCCCAGTACTTC. This sequence encodes CASSISRTMPQYF.

V and J are TRBV7-2 and TRBJ2-3; no definite D call. V dropped 3 bases and J dropped 4 bases, with 14 bases sitting between them. Germline CDR1 and CDR2: SGHTA and FQGNSA. The CDR3 consists of 15 residues. CDR3 loop: CASSFSGLIPDTQYF. The CDR3 DNA reads as TGTGCCAGCAGCTTTTCTGGGCTCATCCCAGATACGCAGTATTTT.

In the case of this clonotype: With a much larger clone just one base away, this may be a read error. The V gene is TRBV11-2, the J gene TRBJ2-5, with a weak D call TRBD1 (5 bases). The germline V and J ends were trimmed by 0 bases and 2 bases, with 7 bases remaining between them. In germline, CDR1 is SGHAT, CDR2 FQNNGV. The CDR3 is 14 residues long. The CDR3 loop is CASSLDPGQETQYF. Here the CDR3 DNA reads TGTGCCAGCAGCTTAGATCCAGGGCAAGAGACCCAGTACTTC.

This clonotype has a handful of counts. This chain connects TRBV9 to TRBJ2-5; the match to TRBD2 covers 7 bases. Per the germline V gene, CDR1 is SGDLS and CDR2 is YYNGEE. The J segment lost 4 bases and the V segment lost 4 bases, leaving 16 bases of the junction unmatched. This CDR3 spans 17 amino acids. CDR3 protein: CASSSPLRGGGGETQYF. The CDR3 DNA is TGTGCCAGCAGCTCCCCTCTGCGCGGGGGAGGTGGAGAGACCCAGTACTTC. Together with reference TRBV9 and TRBJ2-5, the CDR3 gives the full variable domain: DSGVTQTPKHLITATGQRVTLRCSPRSGDLSVYWYQQSLDQGLQFLIQYYNGEERAKGNILERFSAQQFPDLHSELNLSSLELGDSALYFCASSSPLRGGGGETQYFGPGTRLLVL.

This clonotype was observed at least ten times. This chain connects TRBV28 to TRBJ2-3, with D tentatively TRBD1 or TRBD2 (5 bases each). With 4 bases removed from V and 3 bases from J, the gap between germline ends came to 17 bases. Germline V gives CDR1 MDHEN, CDR2 SYDVKM. This CDR3 region has 16 residues. The CDR3 nucleotides are TGTGCCAGCAGTTCTAATAAAGGGACGGCGACAGATACGCAGTATTTT. Translating it yields CASSSNKGTATDTQYF.

This clonotype was seen a handful of times. The genes are TRBV18 and TRBJ2-1; D call uncertain. The CDR3 has 12 residues. CDR1 KGHSH and CDR2 LQKENI come from the germline V gene. V gave up 4 bases and J gave up 7 bases, with 8 bases separating them. CDR3: CASSRARNEQFF. For the CDR3, the DNA is TGTGCCAGCTCACGTGCCAGAAATGAGCAGTTCTTC. The full variable domain, rest sourced from reference TRBV18 and TRBJ2-1, is NAGVMQNPRHLVRRRGQEARLRCSPMKGHSHVYWYRQLPEEGLKFMVYLQKENIIDESGMPKERFSAEFPKEGPSILRIQQVVRGDSAAYFCASSRARNEQFFGPGTRLTVL.

This clonotype was counted a few times. The chain has TRBV6-1 and TRBJ2-7; D unresolved. Germline V CDR1 and CDR2: MNHNS, SASEGT. This CDR3 is 13 amino acids long. Trimming stripped 6 bases from V and 0 bases from J, with 9 bases between. In nucleotides, the CDR3 is TGTGCCAGCAGCGCGATCACCTCCTACGAGCAGTACTTC. This encodes CASSAITSYEQYF.

The chain uses TRBV14 and TRBJ2-7; D is ambiguous. CDR3 size: 13 residues. Trimming pared 4 bases from V and 3 bases from J, leaving 10 bases between. Germline CDR1 reads SGHDN; CDR2 reads FVKESK. CDR3 amino acids: CASSLSMNYEQYF. The CDR3 DNA is TGTGCCAGCAGCCTTTCGATGAACTACGAGCAGTACTTC.